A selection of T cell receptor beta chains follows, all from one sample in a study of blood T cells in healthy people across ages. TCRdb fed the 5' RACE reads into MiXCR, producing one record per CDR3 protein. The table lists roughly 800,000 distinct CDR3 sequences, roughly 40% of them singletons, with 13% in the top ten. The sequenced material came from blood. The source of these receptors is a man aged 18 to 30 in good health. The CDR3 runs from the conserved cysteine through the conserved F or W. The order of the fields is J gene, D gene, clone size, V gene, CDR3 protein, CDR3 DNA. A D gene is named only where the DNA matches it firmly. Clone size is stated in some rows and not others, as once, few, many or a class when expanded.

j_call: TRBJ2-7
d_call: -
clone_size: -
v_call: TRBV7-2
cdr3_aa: CASSSSPGYEQYF
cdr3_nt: TGTGCCAGCAGCTCCTCCCCGGGCTACGAGCAGTACTTC

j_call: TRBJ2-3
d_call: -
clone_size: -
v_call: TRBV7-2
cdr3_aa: CASTLFLGQSTDTQYF
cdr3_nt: TGTGCAAGCACCTTATTCCTCGGACAAAGCACAGATACGCAGTATTTT

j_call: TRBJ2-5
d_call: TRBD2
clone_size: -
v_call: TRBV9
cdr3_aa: CASSVTSGLANEQYF
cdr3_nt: TGTGCCAGCAGCGTTACCTCGGGACTAGCGAATGAGCAGTACTTC

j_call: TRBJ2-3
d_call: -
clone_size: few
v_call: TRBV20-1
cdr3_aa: CSARVGYSHGTDTQYF
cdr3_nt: TGCAGTGCTAGAGTGGGCTACTCACACGGCACAGATACGCAGTATTTT

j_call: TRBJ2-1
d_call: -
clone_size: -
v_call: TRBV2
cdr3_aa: CASSDQASEEGEQFF
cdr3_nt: TGTGCCAGCAGTGATCAGGCCTCTGAAGAGGGTGAGCAGTTCTTC

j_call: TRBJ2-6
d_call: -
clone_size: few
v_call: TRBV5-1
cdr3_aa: CASVAAPSGANVLTF
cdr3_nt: TGCGCCAGCGTTGCGGCACCCTCTGGGGCCAACGTCCTGACTTTC

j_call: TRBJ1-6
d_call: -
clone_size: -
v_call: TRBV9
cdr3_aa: CASQDSPGNSPLHF
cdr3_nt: TGCGCCAGTCAGGACAGCCCAGGAAATTCACCCCTCCACTTT

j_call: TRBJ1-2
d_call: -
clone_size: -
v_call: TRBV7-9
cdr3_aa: CASSSKPDSGYTF
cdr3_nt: TGTGCCAGCAGCTCTAAACCCGACAGCGGCTACACCTTC

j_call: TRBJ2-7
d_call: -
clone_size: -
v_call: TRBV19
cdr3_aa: CASAGSSYNEQYF
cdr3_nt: TGTGCCAGCGCGGGGAGCTCCTACAATGAGCAGTACTTC

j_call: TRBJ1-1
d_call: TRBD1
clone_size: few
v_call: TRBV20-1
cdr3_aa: CSAREGTGNTEAFF
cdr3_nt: TGCAGTGCTAGAGAGGGGACAGGGAACACTGAAGCTTTCTTT

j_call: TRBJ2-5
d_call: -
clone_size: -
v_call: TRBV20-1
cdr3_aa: CSASLGNEQYF
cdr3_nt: TGCAGTGCTAGCCTGGGGAATGAGCAGTACTTC

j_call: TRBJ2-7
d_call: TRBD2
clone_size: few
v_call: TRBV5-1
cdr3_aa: CASSLPSGGADEQYF
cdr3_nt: TGCGCCAGCAGCTTGCCTAGCGGGGGGGCGGATGAGCAGTACTTC

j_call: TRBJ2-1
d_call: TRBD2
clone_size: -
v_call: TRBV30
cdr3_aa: CAWSGDYHPEQFF
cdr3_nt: TGTGCCTGGAGTGGGGACTACCACCCTGAGCAGTTCTTC

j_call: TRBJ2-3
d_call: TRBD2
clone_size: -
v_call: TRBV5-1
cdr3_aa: CASSLGPTSGGDTQYF
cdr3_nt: TGCGCCAGCAGCTTGGGGCCGACTAGCGGGGGGGATACGCAGTATTTT

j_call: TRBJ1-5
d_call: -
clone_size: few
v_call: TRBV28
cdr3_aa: CASTAGLSNQPQHF
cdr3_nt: TGTGCCAGCACGGCAGGCCTGAGCAATCAGCCCCAGCATTTT